This TCR beta chain emerged from a study of blood T cell repertoires in COVID-19. On the study more broadly: Both acute and convalescent COVID-19 samples were obtained from the United States, Italy and Spain. PBMCs, B-cell-depleted T cells, or T cells were the source of the cDNA or gDNA that made up the material.

Germline-derived CDR1 and CDR2 are SNHLY and FYNNEI. The CDR3 runs to 14 residues. Trimming at V came to 5 bases and at J to 7 bases, leaving 4 bases not matched to a gene. Some clones are missing from TCRdb's copy, which holds only in-frame ones; the method was immunoSEQ multiplex PCR. The sample holds 57,000 or so clones, roughly four fifths seen once. The gene calls are TRBV2 and TRBJ1-6; 8 bases are shared with TRBD1. The receptor comes from a man between 60 and 70 years old with acute or convalescent COVID-19. Sequenced input: peripheral blood. CDR3 sequence: CASSTDRGNSPLHF. In nucleotides, the CDR3 is TGTGCCAGCAGTACCGACAGGGGCAATTCACCCCTCCACTTT. Full variable domain (rest looked up from reference TRBV2 and TRBJ1-6): EPEVTQTPSHQVTQMGQEVILRCVPISNHLYFYWYRQILGQKVEFLVSFYNNEISEKSEIFDDQFSVERPDGSNFTLKIRSTKLEDSAMYFCASSTDRGNSPLHFGNGTRLTVT.